There are many counts of the clone carrying this T cell receptor beta chain. Its antigen is undetermined. These data belong to a study of regulatory T cells in long-lasting Graves disease. Library construction for TCR beta used iRepertoire HTBI primers and Arm-PCR of CDR3 regions. TCRdb called the multiplex PCR reads again in MiXCR, with one record for every CDR3 protein. The table lists a few hundred thousand distinct CDR3 sequences, roughly a quarter of them singletons. Described time point: persistent/refractory GD, antithyroid drugs over 5 years with positive TRAb. With RNA extracted from PBMCs as input, the TCR library was made. Investigators report Graves' disease was diagnosed under American Thyroid Association guidelines. Each patient gave approximately 9.2 milliliters of EDTA-anticoagulated peripheral blood. Findings and limits, study-wide: Persistent Graves' patients showed reduced TCR diversity versus newly diagnosed patients.

Material: peripheral blood mononuclear cells (PBMCs), obtained when the disease was refractory, from a patient treated with antithyroid drugs. This TCR came from a female donor with Graves disease.

The CDR3 nucleotides read TGCGCCAGCAGCTTGGACCCGGGCAATCAGCCCCAGCATTTT. It yields the protein CASSLDPGNQPQHF. The rearrangement links TRBV5-1 to TRBJ1-5; D is uncertain. The CDR3 runs to 14 residues. Germline CDR1 is SGHRS and CDR2 is YFSETQ. V was trimmed by 0 bases and J by 2 bases, leaving 6 bases between them.